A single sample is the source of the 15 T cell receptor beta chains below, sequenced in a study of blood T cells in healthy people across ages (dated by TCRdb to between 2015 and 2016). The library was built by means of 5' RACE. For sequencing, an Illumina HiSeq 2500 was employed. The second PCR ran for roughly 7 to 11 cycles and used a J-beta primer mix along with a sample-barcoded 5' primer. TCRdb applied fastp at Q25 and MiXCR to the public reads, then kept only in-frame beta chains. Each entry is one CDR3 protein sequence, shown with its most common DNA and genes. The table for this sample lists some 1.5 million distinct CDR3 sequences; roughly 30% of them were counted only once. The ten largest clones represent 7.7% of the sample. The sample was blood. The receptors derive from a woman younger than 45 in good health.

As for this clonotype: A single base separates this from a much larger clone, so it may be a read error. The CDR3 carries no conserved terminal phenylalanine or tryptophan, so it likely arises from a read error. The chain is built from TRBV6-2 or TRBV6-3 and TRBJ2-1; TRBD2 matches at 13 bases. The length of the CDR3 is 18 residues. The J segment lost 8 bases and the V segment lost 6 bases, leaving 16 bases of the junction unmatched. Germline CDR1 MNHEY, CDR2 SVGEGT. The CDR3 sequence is CASSAGTSGNSPSDEQFV. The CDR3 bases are TGTGCCAGCAGCGCTGGGACTAGCGGGAACTCCCCTTCGGATGAGCAGTTCGTC.

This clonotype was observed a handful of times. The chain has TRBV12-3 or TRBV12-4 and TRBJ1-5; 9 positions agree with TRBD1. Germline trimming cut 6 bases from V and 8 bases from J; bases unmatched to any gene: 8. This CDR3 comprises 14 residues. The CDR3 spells CASSPWTGAEPQHF. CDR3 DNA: TGTGCCAGCAGCCCCTGGACAGGGGCGGAGCCCCAGCATTTT.

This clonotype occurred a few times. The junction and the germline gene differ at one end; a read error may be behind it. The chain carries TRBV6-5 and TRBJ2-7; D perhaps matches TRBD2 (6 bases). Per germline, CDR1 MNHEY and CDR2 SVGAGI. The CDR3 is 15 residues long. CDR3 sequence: CAGSYGGRASYEQYF. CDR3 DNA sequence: TGTGCCGGCAGTTACGGGGGAAGAGCCTCCTACGAGCAGTACTTC.

The CDR3 protein is CASRLRQGATGELFF. CDR3 DNA: TGTGCCAGCAGACTTAGACAGGGGGCCACCGGGGAGCTGTTTTTT. V and J are TRBV3-1 and TRBJ2-2; 10 bases map to TRBD1. Germline V gene data show CDR1 as LGHDT and CDR2 as YNNKEL (reference sequence). The CDR3 has 15 amino acids. J gave up 4 bases and V 6 bases, and 5 bases lay outside the gene matches.

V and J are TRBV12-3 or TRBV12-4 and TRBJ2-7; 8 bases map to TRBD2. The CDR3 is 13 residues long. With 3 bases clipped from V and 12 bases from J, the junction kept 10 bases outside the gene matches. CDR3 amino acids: CASSLGLGGRLYF. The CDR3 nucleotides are TGTGCCAGCAGTTTGGGACTAGGAGGGCGGTTGTACTTC.

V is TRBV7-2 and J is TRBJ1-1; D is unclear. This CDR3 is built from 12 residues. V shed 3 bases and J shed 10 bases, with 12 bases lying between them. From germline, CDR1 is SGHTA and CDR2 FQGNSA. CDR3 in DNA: TGTGCCAGCAGCTTCAACGCTGGTTCAGCTTTCTTT. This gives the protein CASSFNAGSAFF.

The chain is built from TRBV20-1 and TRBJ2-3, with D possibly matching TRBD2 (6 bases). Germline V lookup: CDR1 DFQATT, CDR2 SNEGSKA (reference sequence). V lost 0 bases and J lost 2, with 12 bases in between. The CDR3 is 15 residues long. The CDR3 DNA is TGCAGTGCTAGAGATCGGATAGCGGTCACAGATACGCAGTATTTT. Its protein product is CSARDRIAVTDTQYF.

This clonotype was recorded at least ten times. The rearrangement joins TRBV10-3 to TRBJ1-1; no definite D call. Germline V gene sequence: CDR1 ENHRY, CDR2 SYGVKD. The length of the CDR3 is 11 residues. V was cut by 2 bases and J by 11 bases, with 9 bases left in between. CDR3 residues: CAISEGPIAFF. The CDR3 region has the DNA TGTGCCATCAGTGAGGGGCCCATCGCTTTCTTT.

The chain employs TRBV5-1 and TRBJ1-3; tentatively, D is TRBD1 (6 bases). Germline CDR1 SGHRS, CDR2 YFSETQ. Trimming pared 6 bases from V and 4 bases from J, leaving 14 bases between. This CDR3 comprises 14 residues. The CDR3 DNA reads TGCGCCAGCAATCAGGGGCCGGGAGGAAACACCATATATTTT. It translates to CASNQGPGGNTIYF.

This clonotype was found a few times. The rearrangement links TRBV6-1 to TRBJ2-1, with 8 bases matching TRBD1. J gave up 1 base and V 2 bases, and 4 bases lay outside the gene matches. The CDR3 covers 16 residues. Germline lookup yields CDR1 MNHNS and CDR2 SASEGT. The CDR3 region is CASSEIHRGSYNEQFF. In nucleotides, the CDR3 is TGTGCCAGCAGTGAAATTCACAGGGGGTCCTACAATGAGCAGTTCTTC.

The CDR3 region is CASVLAGGQMSYNEQFF. CDR3 sequence (DNA): TGTGCCAGTGTACTAGCGGGGGGCCAAATGTCCTACAATGAGCAGTTCTTC. The chain is built from TRBV6-2 or TRBV6-3 and TRBJ2-1, with TRBD2 matching 12 bases. The CDR3 contains 17 residues. Per germline, CDR1 MNHEY and CDR2 SVGEGT. Trimming at V came to 9 bases and at J to 1 base, leaving 10 bases not matched to a gene.

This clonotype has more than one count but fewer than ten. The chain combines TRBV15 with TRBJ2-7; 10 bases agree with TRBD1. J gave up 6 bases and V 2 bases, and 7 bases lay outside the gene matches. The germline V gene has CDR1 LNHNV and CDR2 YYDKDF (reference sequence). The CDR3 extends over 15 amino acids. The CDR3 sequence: CATSRTGTGVFEQYF. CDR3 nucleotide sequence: TGTGCCACCAGCAGAACCGGGACAGGGGTTTTCGAGCAGTACTTC.

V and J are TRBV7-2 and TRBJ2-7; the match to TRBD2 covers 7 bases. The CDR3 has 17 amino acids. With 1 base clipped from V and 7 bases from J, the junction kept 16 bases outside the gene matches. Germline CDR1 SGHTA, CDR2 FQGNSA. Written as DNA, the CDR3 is TGTGCCAGCAGCTTAGTCCCCGGGCGGGAGCCCCACAATGAGCAGTACTTC. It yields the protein CASSLVPGREPHNEQYF.

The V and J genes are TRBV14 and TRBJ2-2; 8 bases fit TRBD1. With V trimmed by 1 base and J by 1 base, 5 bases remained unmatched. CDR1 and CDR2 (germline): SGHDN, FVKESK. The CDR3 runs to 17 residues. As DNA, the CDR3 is TGTGCCAGCAGCCAAGTCTTCGGGACAGGGAACACCGGGGAGCTGTTTTTT. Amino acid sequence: CASSQVFGTGNTGELFF.

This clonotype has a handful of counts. Written as DNA, the CDR3 is TGCGCCAGCAGCTTGGCCGGGCAAGGGATGGGAACCTACGAGCAGTACTTC. Protein sequence: CASSLAGQGMGTYEQYF. The rearrangement joins TRBV5-1 to TRBJ2-7; no clear D gene. Per germline, CDR1 SGHRS and CDR2 YFSETQ. The CDR3 is made up of 17 amino acids. Trimming cost V 0 bases and J 2 bases, with 18 bases left between them.